Presented here are 23 T cell receptor beta chains from one specimen sequenced in a study of cytomegalovirus exposure and HLA in healthy donors. Sequencing was performed with immunoSEQ multiplex PCR; in TCRdb, only in-frame clones are kept and a portion is missing. The sample consists of approximately 220,000 clones, 80% to 90% of them appearing once. Source material: PBMCs. These receptors came from a man between 18 and 35 years old in good health and CMV-seronegative.

This chain links TRBV29-1 with TRBJ2-7; the D is unclear. The V end was cut by 4 bases, the J end by 6 bases, with 7 bases between. CDR1 is SQVTM and CDR2 is ANQGSEA in the germline V gene. The CDR3 loop spans 10 amino acids. The CDR3 here is CSVGSGEQYF. Written as DNA, the CDR3 is TGCAGCGTTGGGTCCGGCGAGCAGTACTTC.

This chain connects TRBV6-1 to TRBJ2-7, with 10 positions matching TRBD1. V trimming: 7 bases; J trimming: 5 bases; junction bases outside the gene matches: 5. CDR3 size: 13 residues. Per the germline V gene, CDR1 is MNHNS and CDR2 is SASEGT. The CDR3 spells CASKGQGYDEQYF. CDR3 coding DNA: TGTGCCAGCAAGGGACAGGGGTACGACGAGCAGTACTTC.

The chain combines TRBV6-4 with TRBJ2-1; D remains unclear. Germline CDR1 and CDR2: MRHNA and SNTAGT. V was cut by 2 bases and J by 5 bases, with 4 bases left in between. CDR3 length: 12 residues. As DNA, the CDR3 is TGTGCCAGCAGTGACCGGGACAATGAGCAGTTCTTC. Translated: CASSDRDNEQFF.

The V gene is TRBV28, the J gene TRBJ2-7, with D possibly matching TRBD2 (6 bases). Deletions cut 6 bases from V and 4 bases from J, with 16 bases between. CDR1 MDHEN and CDR2 SYDVKM come from the germline V gene. The CDR3 sequence is 14 residues long. In nucleotides, the CDR3 is TGTGCCAGCAGCAGAGGAGGGATCCAGTACGAGCAGTACTTC. Residues: CASSRGGIQYEQYF. Together with reference TRBV28 and TRBJ2-7, the CDR3 gives the full variable domain: DVKVTQSSRYLVKRTGEKVFLECVQDMDHENMFWYRQDPGLGLRLIYFSYDVKMKEKGDIPEGYSVSREKKERFSLILESASTNQTSMYLCASSRGGIQYEQYFGPGTRLTVT.

CDR3 protein: CSVELLGSMNTEAFF. DNA of the CDR3: TGCAGCGTTGAACTCCTCGGGTCCATGAACACTGAAGCTTTCTTT. This sequence joins TRBV29-1 and TRBJ1-1; D is ambiguous. CDR3 size: 15 residues. CDR1 and CDR2 from the germline V gene are SQVTM and ANQGSEA. V was shortened by 2 bases and J by 0 bases, with 13 bases between the two germline ends.

This sequence joins TRBV11-2 and TRBJ2-7, with a tentative D call TRBD2 (5 bases). Trimming shortened V by 3 bases and J by 6 bases, and 15 bases separated the two germline ends. The V gene's germline CDR1 is SGHAT and CDR2 FQNNGV. The CDR3 loop spans 14 amino acids. DNA for the CDR3: TGTGCCAGCAGCTTGGGATTTGCGGGCAGCGAGCAGTACTTC. Amino acid sequence: CASSLGFAGSEQYF.

This clone was detected only a few times. The chain couples TRBV21-1 to TRBJ2-6; the table's TRBD2 call for D was not verified on the DNA. TRBV21-1 is a known pseudogene. This CDR3 is built from 13 residues. The CDR3: CSPEFAGANVLTF. CDR3 coding DNA: TGTTCGCCGGAGTTCGCTGGGGCCAACGTCCTGACTTTC.

The chain carries TRBV2 and TRBJ2-2; TRBD2 aligns across 7 bases. The CDR3 is made up of 15 amino acids. The junction had 5 bases not matched to a gene; V was cut back by 4 bases and J by 3 bases. Germline lookup yields CDR1 SNHLY and CDR2 FYNNEI. The CDR3 is CASSVEGGDTGELFF. The CDR3 nucleotides are TGTGCCAGCAGTGTCGAGGGAGGGGACACCGGGGAGCTGTTTTTT.

The gene calls are TRBV29-1 and TRBJ2-5; D is possibly TRBD2 (5 bases). V was shortened by 4 bases and J by 5 bases, with 11 bases between the two germline ends. Germline CDR1 SQVTM, CDR2 ANQGSEA. This CDR3 is 12 amino acids long. The CDR3 loop reads CSVGGLWETQYF. DNA of the CDR3: TGCAGCGTTGGCGGACTGTGGGAGACCCAGTACTTC.

The chain has TRBV28 and TRBJ2-7, with 7 bases that match TRBD1. Trimming at V came to 9 bases and at J to 2 bases, leaving 1 base not matched to a gene. CDR1 and CDR2 (germline): MDHEN, SYDVKM. The CDR3 contains 11 residues. The CDR3, as DNA: TGTGCCAGTGGGACAGCCTACGAGCAGTACTTC. This encodes CASGTAYEQYF.

V is TRBV9 and J is TRBJ2-1; perhaps TRBD2 as D (6 bases). Germline assignment: CDR1 SGDLS and CDR2 YYNGEE. V lost 0 bases, J lost 8 bases, and 27 bases lay in between. The length of the CDR3 is 19 residues. As DNA, the CDR3 is TGTGCCAGCAGCGTAGCCCTCGAAAAAGCGGGTAGTTGGGCTCATGAGCAGTTCTTC. It encodes CASSVALEKAGSWAHEQFF.

This clone occurred once. The rearrangement uses TRBV7-3 and TRBJ2-5, with D unclear. Trimming pared 8 bases from V and 2 bases from J, leaving 21 bases between. The germline V gene encodes CDR1 SGHTA and CDR2 FQGTGA. The CDR3 is made up of 16 amino acids. CDR3 bases: TGTGCCAGCCCCTTACCGACTCCGACCCAACAAGAGACCCAGTACTTC. Translation gives CASPLPTPTQQETQYF.

The rearrangement uses TRBV29-1 and TRBJ1-2; 9 nucleotides align to TRBD1. The CDR3 sequence is 14 residues long. J lost 1 base, V lost 6 bases, and 6 bases had no gene match. Germline CDR1 SQVTM, CDR2 ANQGSEA. The CDR3 DNA is TGCAGCGTGGTCCCGGGACAGGGTAACTATGGCTACACCTTC. This sequence encodes CSVVPGQGNYGYTF.

This sequence joins TRBV11-2 and TRBJ2-7, with 11 bases matching TRBD2. The CDR3 has 18 amino acids. Germline values: CDR1 SGHAT, CDR2 FQNNGV. V lost 5 bases to trimming and J lost 4 bases; unmatched junction nucleotides: 16. The CDR3 region has the DNA TGTGCCAGCAGCCAGCCCGGGACTAGCGGACCGGGGGCTTACGAGCAGTACTTC. Translated: CASSQPGTSGPGAYEQYF. The whole variable domain, filled in from reference TRBV11-2 and TRBJ2-7, reads EAGVAQSPRYKIIEKRQSVAFWCNPISGHATLYWYQQILGQGPKLLIQFQNNGVVDDSQLPKDRFSAERLKGVDSTLKIQPAKLEDSAVYLCASSQPGTSGPGAYEQYFGPGTRLTVT.

The chain is built from TRBV29-1 and TRBJ1-2, with TRBD1 as a possible D gene (5 bases). CDR3 length: 12 amino acids. Looked up from germline, CDR1 is SQVTM and CDR2 is ANQGSEA. V was shortened by 4 bases and J by 6 bases, with 12 bases between the two germline ends. CDR3 coding DNA: TGCAGCGTTGTTTCAGGGATGGATGGCTACACCTTC. Protein: CSVVSGMDGYTF.

This CDR3 reads CASSPIWGGIVDTQYF. CDR3 sequence (DNA): TGCGCCAGCAGCCCGATCTGGGGGGGGATTGTAGATACGCAGTATTTT. The genes are TRBV4-3 and TRBJ2-3; 7 bases line up with TRBD2. CDR3 length equals 16 residues. V gave up 4 bases and J gave up 5 bases; unmatched junction bases: 12. The germline V gene has CDR1 LGHNA and CDR2 YSLEER.

This chain uses TRBV10-3 with TRBJ2-7; 8 bases map to TRBD2. The CDR3 contains 13 residues. Trimming cost V 8 bases and J 2 bases; bases outside gene matches: 5. In germline, CDR1 is ENHRY, CDR2 SYGVKD. As DNA, the CDR3 is TGTGCCATCCCCGGGACTAGAACCTACGAGCAGTACTTC. Encoded protein: CAIPGTRTYEQYF.

This clone is a singleton in its sample. The chain employs TRBV5-6 and TRBJ2-3; tentatively, D is TRBD1 (6 bases). V lost 3 bases to trimming and J lost 3 bases, with 11 bases between them. The CDR3 contains 14 residues. Germline-derived CDR1 and CDR2 are SGHDT and YYEEEE. Written as DNA, the CDR3 is TGTGCCAGCAGCTGGCAACAGGGAACAGATACGCAGTATTTT. As protein: CASSWQQGTDTQYF.

The genes are TRBV5-4 and TRBJ2-2, with 7 positions matching TRBD2. Germline V gives CDR1 SGHNT, CDR2 YYREEE (reference sequence). V was pared by 9 bases and J by 4 bases, with 9 bases of the junction left unmatched. The CDR3 covers 14 residues. The CDR3 DNA reads TGTGCCACCCGGCTAGCGGCCCTCACCGGGGAGCTGTTTTTT. It translates to CATRLAALTGELFF. Supplemented by reference TRBV5-4 and TRBJ2-2, the full variable domain reads ETGVTQSPTHLIKTRGQQVTLRCSSQSGHNTVSWYQQALGQGPQFIFQYYREEENGRGNFPPRFSGLQFPNYSSELNVNALELDDSALYLCATRLAALTGELFFGEGSRLTVL.

This clone was picked up one time. The chain joins TRBV5-4 to TRBJ2-7, with TRBD2 identical over 13 bases. V lost 0 bases and J lost 3; bases outside the gene matches: 3. This CDR3 has 16 residues. Germline V CDR1 and CDR2: SGHNT, YYREEE (reference sequence). The CDR3 region is CASSLGGTSGNYEQYF. CDR3 nucleotide sequence: TGTGCCAGCAGCTTGGGGGGGACTAGCGGGAACTACGAGCAGTACTTC.

This chain connects TRBV5-1 to TRBJ2-1; 8 bases are shared with TRBD2. J was trimmed by 2 bases and V by 1 base; bases with no gene match: 2. The CDR3 spans 15 residues. Germline V gives CDR1 SGHRS, CDR2 YFSETQ. Here the CDR3 reads CASSLQAGAYNEQFF. The DNA of the CDR3 is TGCGCCAGCAGCTTGCAAGCGGGGGCCTACAATGAGCAGTTCTTC. The full variable domain, rest sourced from reference TRBV5-1 and TRBJ2-1, is KAGVTQTPRYLIKTRGQQVTLSCSPISGHRSVSWYQQTPGQGLQFLFEYFSETQRNKGNFPGRFSGRQFSNSRSEMNVSTLELGDSALYLCASSLQAGAYNEQFFGPGTRLTVL.

This chain uses TRBV5-5 with TRBJ1-2, with no clear D. Germline V gene lookup returns CDR1 SGHKS and CDR2 YYEKEE (reference sequence). The CDR3 consists of 13 residues. The V and J ends lost 0 bases and 8 bases respectively, with 11 bases between them. CDR3 in amino acids: CASSLEQTSGYTF. In DNA form, the CDR3 reads TGTGCCAGCAGCTTGGAACAGACGTCCGGCTACACCTTC. Based on the CDR3 plus reference TRBV5-5 and TRBJ1-2, the full variable domain is DAGVTQSPTHLIKTRGQQVTLRCSPISGHKSVSWYQQVLGQGPQFIFQYYEKEERGRGNFPDRFSARQFPNYSSELNVNALLLGDSALYLCASSLEQTSGYTFGSGTRLTVV.

This chain joins TRBV2 and TRBJ2-1, with 8 bases that match TRBD2. J gave up 5 bases and V 5 bases, and 5 bases lay outside the gene matches. The CDR3 extends over 14 amino acids. The germline gives CDR1 SNHLY, CDR2 FYNNEI. The CDR3 protein is CASSSGGTNNEQFF. The CDR3 coding sequence is TGTGCCAGCAGTAGCGGGGGAACCAACAATGAGCAGTTCTTC.